These 16 T cell receptor beta chains share one sample of origin, sequenced in a study of T cells in Graves' hyperthyroidism and ophthalmopathy. TCR beta CDR3 regions were amplified from RNA. A first-round RT-PCR of the TCR CDR3 used the HTBI primer set. A single record per CDR3 protein comes from TCRdb applying MiXCR to the multiplex PCR reads. Seen here are around 690,000 distinct CDR3 sequences, less than 25% observed once, and the top ten hold roughly 30%. The specimen was blood. The receptors shown here come from a man younger than 45 with Graves' ophthalmopathy.

This clonotype was detected only a few times. This chain joins TRBV6-5 and TRBJ1-1; D remains ambiguous. The CDR3 is made up of 15 amino acids. The ends were cut back, 4 bases at V and 0 bases at J, with 12 bases in the middle. The germline CDR1 and CDR2 sequences are MNHEY and SVGAGI. The CDR3 is CASSLMDGLNTEAFF. The CDR3 bases are TGTGCCAGCAGTTTAATGGACGGTTTGAACACTGAAGCTTTCTTT.

The V and J genes are TRBV6-2 or TRBV6-3 and TRBJ2-7; tentatively, D is TRBD2 (5 bases). This CDR3 has 15 amino acids. Deletions cut 3 bases from V and 3 bases from J, with 15 bases between. Germline CDR1 reads MNHEY; CDR2 reads SVGEGT. The DNA for the CDR3 is TGTGCCAGCAGTTATCGTCGGGGTGTGAGCTACGAGCAGTACTTC. Its translation is CASSYRRGVSYEQYF.

This clonotype was observed many times. The chain uses TRBV5-6 and TRBJ2-7; D remains unclear. There are 15 residues in the CDR3. With 6 bases removed from V and 0 bases from J, the gap between germline ends came to 16 bases. The germline V gene encodes CDR1 SGHDT and CDR2 YYEEEE. In nucleotides, the CDR3 is TGTGCCAGCAATGCCCGTTGGCTGAGCTCCTACGAGCAGTACTTC. Translating it yields CASNARWLSSYEQYF.

There are many counts of this clonotype. The rearrangement uses TRBV5-5 and TRBJ1-4; D not resolved. The CDR3 is 15 amino acids. Germline values: CDR1 SGHKS, CDR2 YYEKEE (reference sequence). Trimming took off 0 bases at V and 11 bases at J, with 17 bases between the two ends. The CDR3 DNA reads as TGTGCCAGCAGCTTGGCCGACATAGTAGAGAGGAAACTGTTTTTT. Its protein product is CASSLADIVERKLFF.

This clonotype occurred many times. V and J are TRBV28 and TRBJ2-3; tentatively, D is TRBD1 or TRBD2 (5 bases each). With 7 bases removed from V and 4 bases from J, the gap between germline ends came to 24 bases. The CDR3 extends over 17 amino acids. The germline V gene encodes CDR1 MDHEN and CDR2 SYDVKM. The CDR3 region has the DNA TGTGCCAGCACTGCGACCTTCAGGGCGAGGGGCGCAGATACGCAGTATTTT. This translates into CASTATFRARGADTQYF.

This clonotype showed up just once. The chain recombines TRBV7-2 with TRBJ2-1, with a tentative D call TRBD2 (6 bases). Trimming took off 5 bases at V and 5 bases at J, with 13 bases between the two ends. Germline V gene sequence: CDR1 SGHTA, CDR2 FQGNSA. CDR3 length: 14 residues. The CDR3 here is CASSPRTTHNEQFF. CDR3 bases: TGTGCCAGCAGCCCAAGGACTACCCACAATGAGCAGTTCTTC.

In its sample, this clonotype was seen a few times. The V gene is TRBV29-1, the J gene TRBJ2-3, with 8 nucleotides matching TRBD2. Trimming took 6 bases from V and 6 from J; bases not matched to a gene: 11. This CDR3 comprises 14 residues. Germline assignment: CDR1 SQVTM and CDR2 ANQGSEA. The CDR3 coding sequence is TGCAGCGTGGATGGACTAGCAACTGGGGATACGCAGTATTTT. This sequence encodes CSVDGLATGDTQYF.

The rearrangement links TRBV13 to TRBJ2-7; TRBD1 is a possible D gene (5 bases). Germline CDR1 reads PRHDT; CDR2 reads FYEKMQ (reference sequence). Trimming took off 7 bases at V and 0 bases at J, with 10 bases between the two ends. There are 13 residues in the CDR3. The CDR3 nucleotides read TGTGCCAGCATGGGGCAGGACTCCTACGAGCAGTACTTC. Translation: CASMGQDSYEQYF. The variable domain in full, with the rest retrieved from reference TRBV13 and TRBJ2-7, is AAGVIQSPRHLIKEKRETATLKCYPIPRHDTVYWYQQGPGQDPQFLISFYEKMQSDKGSIPDRFSAQQFSDYHSELNMSSLELGDSALYFCASMGQDSYEQYFGPGTRLTVT.

This chain connects TRBV4-3 to TRBJ2-2; 14 bases match TRBD2. From germline, CDR1 is LGHNA and CDR2 YSLEER. J was trimmed by 11 bases and V by 1 base; bases with no gene match: 12. This CDR3 contains 18 residues. The CDR3 region has the DNA TGCGCCAGCAGCCAAGTAATGGGTGGGACTAGCGGGAGTATCGAGCTGTTTTTT. Translation: CASSQVMGGTSGSIELFF.

This clonotype was seen more than once but under ten times. V gene TRBV7-9 combines with J gene TRBJ1-4; TRBD1 matches 10 bases. CDR1 SEHNR and CDR2 FQNEAQ come from the germline V gene (reference sequence). J lost 6 bases, V lost 4 bases, and 5 bases had no gene match. This CDR3 has 15 amino acids. The CDR3, as DNA: TGTGCCAGCAGCTCCCGGGACAGGGGCTATGAAAAACTGTTTTTT. It specifies CASSSRDRGYEKLFF.

On this clonotype: The junction differs from germline at one of its ends, possibly a read error. The chain joins TRBV30 to TRBJ2-7; TRBD1 is a possible D gene (6 bases). There are 13 residues in the CDR3. Germline loops: CDR1 GTSNPN, CDR2 SVGIG (reference sequence). The CDR3, as DNA: TGTGCCCGGAGTGTAGCAGGGGCCTACGAGCAGTACTTC. As protein: CARSVAGAYEQYF.

In its sample, this clonotype was seen many times. V and J are TRBV30 and TRBJ2-3, with D tentatively TRBD2 (6 bases). The V end was cut by 4 bases, the J end by 1 base, with 18 bases between. The CDR3 is 16 amino acids. From germline, CDR1 is GTSNPN and CDR2 SVGIG (reference sequence). The CDR3 region has the DNA TGTGCCTGGATGGTAGTCGGGGGACCCCGCACAGATACGCAGTATTTT. It specifies CAWMVVGGPRTDTQYF.

This clonotype has just a few counts. This sequence joins TRBV15 and TRBJ2-7; 7 bases line up with TRBD1. Germline V lookup: CDR1 LNHNV, CDR2 YYDKDF (reference sequence). Trimming at V came to 5 bases and at J to 6 bases, leaving 7 bases not matched to a gene. The CDR3 loop spans 13 amino acids. The CDR3 sequence is CATSRDRNTEQYF. For the CDR3, the DNA is TGTGCCACCAGCCGGGACAGAAATACCGAGCAGTACTTC.

This clonotype was seen many times. The gene calls are TRBV20-1 and TRBJ2-7; TRBD2 agrees at 7 bases. CDR1 and CDR2 from the germline V gene are DFQATT and SNEGSKA (reference sequence). CDR3 size: 11 residues. The CDR3 loop is CSSWGGYEQYF. The CDR3 DNA reads as TGCAGCTCATGGGGGGGGTACGAGCAGTACTTC.

This clonotype was picked up one time. At one end the junction does not follow the germline gene, possibly because of a read error. V gene TRBV13 combines with J gene TRBJ2-3; TRBD1 aligns across 9 bases. The CDR3 contains 16 residues. In germline, CDR1 is PRHDT, CDR2 FYEKMQ (reference sequence). This CDR3 is CASSQGQGLSTDAQYF. CDR3 in DNA: TGTGCCAGCAGCCAAGGACAGGGGCTGAGCACAGATGCGCAGTATTTT.

This clonotype has a handful of counts. The chain has TRBV12-3 or TRBV12-4 and TRBJ2-7; no firm D call. This CDR3 has 11 amino acids. V was cut by 6 bases and J by 9 bases, with 12 bases left in between. In DNA form, the CDR3 reads TGTGCCAGCAGCCTGGTTGAAAGGCAGTACTTC. Translation gives CASSLVERQYF.